Shown below are 19 T cell receptor beta chains from a single sample sequenced in a study of shared clonotypes between healthy human individuals. TCRdb's table, derived via immunoSEQ multiplex PCR, lists solely in-frame clones and lacks some. The sample yields more than 400,000 clones, approximately 95% seen once. Sequences were obtained from naive CD4+ T cells sorted from blood. As for subset: CD45RA+ positively selected. All receptors derive from a woman aged 30 to 39 in good health.

The V and J genes are TRBV7-6 and TRBJ2-7, with 11 bases matching TRBD2. This CDR3 has 15 residues. Trimming cost V 4 bases and J 0 bases; bases outside gene matches: 2. In germline, CDR1 is SGHVS, CDR2 FNYEAQ. CDR3 protein: CASSYGTSGSYEQYF. In nucleotides, the CDR3 is TGTGCCAGCAGCTACGGGACTAGCGGCTCCTACGAGCAGTACTTC.

The chain employs TRBV18 and TRBJ2-5; TRBD1 is a possible D gene (5 bases). The CDR3 consists of 14 residues. The germline V gene has CDR1 KGHSH and CDR2 LQKENI. Trimming pared 6 bases from V and 1 base from J, leaving 12 bases between. In DNA form, the CDR3 reads TGTGCCAGCTCGCGAAGGGGTGGCCAAGAGACCCAGTACTTC. As protein: CASSRRGGQETQYF.

V gene TRBV7-6 combines with J gene TRBJ2-1; D gene ambiguous. Trimming shortened V by 5 bases and J by 0 bases, and 11 bases separated the two germline ends. The length of the CDR3 is 15 residues. Per germline, CDR1 SGHVS and CDR2 FNYEAQ. CDR3 in DNA: TGTGCCAGCAGCCTGAGACTTAGCTCCTACAATGAGCAGTTCTTC. Encoded protein: CASSLRLSSYNEQFF. Looking up the rest from reference TRBV7-6 and TRBJ2-1 gives the full variable domain: GAGVSQSPRYKVTKRGQDVALRCDPISGHVSLYWYRQALGQGPEFLTYFNYEAQQDKSGLPNDRFSAERPEGSISTLTIQRTEQRDSAMYRCASSLRLSSYNEQFFGPGTRLTVL.

The CDR3 is CASSTGMGTGAKNIQYF. The CDR3 nucleotides read TGCGCCAGCAGCACAGGCATGGGGACAGGGGCAAAAAACATTCAGTACTTC. V and J are TRBV5-1 and TRBJ2-4; 10 bases agree with TRBD1. Germline V gene sequence: CDR1 SGHRS, CDR2 YFSETQ. The V segment lost 4 bases and the J segment 4 bases; nucleotides outside the gene matches: 11. The CDR3 runs 17 residues.

V and J are TRBV5-4 and TRBJ2-3; 9 bases are a match to TRBD2. Germline CDR1 is SGHNT and CDR2 is YYREEE (reference sequence). V shed 4 bases and J 1 base; nucleotides not matched to a gene: 7. CDR3 size: 16 residues. The CDR3 DNA sequence: TGTGCCAGCAGCCCTACGGGACTAGCCGGCACAGATACGCAGTATTTT. It yields the protein CASSPTGLAGTDTQYF.

The chain employs TRBV28 and TRBJ2-1; 10 bases are shared with TRBD2. Germline V gene lookup returns CDR1 MDHEN and CDR2 SYDVKM. V lost 6 bases and J lost 11; bases outside the gene matches: 10. The CDR3 length is 14 residues. The CDR3 protein is CASRAFLAGVQQFF. CDR3 DNA: TGTGCCAGCAGGGCCTTCCTAGCGGGAGTACAGCAGTTCTTC.

Notes on this clone: Other DNA sequences within the sample encode an identical CDR3. J is TRBJ2-7 and V is TRBV28, with 7 bases that match TRBD1. The CDR3 has 14 residues. Germline CDR1 reads MDHEN; CDR2 reads SYDVKM. V was pared by 5 bases and J by 1 base, with 5 bases of the junction left unmatched. In DNA, the CDR3 is TGTGCCAGCAGTAGCGGACAGGCTTCCTACGAGCAGTACTTC. Encoded protein: CASSSGQASYEQYF.

To note about this clone: The sample carries other DNA sequences with the same CDR3. The chain recombines TRBV7-2 with TRBJ2-7; 7 nucleotides match TRBD2. The CDR3 loop spans 12 amino acids. With V trimmed by 5 bases and J by 4 bases, 2 bases remained unmatched. Germline V gene data show CDR1 as SGHTA and CDR2 as FQGNSA. In DNA form, the CDR3 reads TGTGCCAGCAGCCCGGGGGGTTACGAGCAGTACTTC. Translated, it gives CASSPGGYEQYF.

This clone was counted only a few times. The chain links TRBV11-2 to TRBJ2-7; no clear D. With 2 bases removed from V and 4 bases from J, the gap between germline ends came to 3 bases. Looked up from germline, CDR1 is SGHAT and CDR2 is FQNNGV. This CDR3 has 11 amino acids. The CDR3 DNA reads as TGTGCCAGCAGCTTACAGTACGAGCAGTACTTC. It codes for CASSLQYEQYF.

This chain's CDR3 is CASSLGGGPQHF. In nucleotides, the CDR3 is TGTGCCAGCAGTTTAGGCGGGGGGCCCCAGCATTTT. The J gene is TRBJ1-5, the V gene TRBV27; tentatively, D is TRBD1 (5 bases). In germline, CDR1 is MNHEY, CDR2 SMNVEV (reference sequence). Between the trimmed V and J ends, which lost 2 bases and 9 bases, there was a span of 8 bases. This CDR3 comprises 12 residues.

This CDR3 is CASRETSDNEKLFF. CDR3 nucleotide sequence: TGCGCCAGCAGAGAGACATCCGATAATGAAAAACTGTTTTTT. The V gene is TRBV10-2, the J gene TRBJ1-4; D uncertain. The CDR3 runs 14 residues. Trimming stripped 6 bases from V and 4 bases from J, with 12 bases between. Germline CDR1 and CDR2: WSHSY and SAAADI.

The gene calls are TRBV5-6 and TRBJ2-1, with 10 bases identical to TRBD2. Germline trimming cut 0 bases from V and 0 bases from J; bases unmatched to any gene: 3. The CDR3 totals 17 residues. Germline-derived CDR1 and CDR2 are SGHDT and YYEEEE. In nucleotides, the CDR3 is TGTGCCAGCAGCTTGGGGGCTAGCGGGAGCTCCTACAATGAGCAGTTCTTC. This codes for CASSLGASGSSYNEQFF.

The genes are TRBV7-9 and TRBJ1-3, with a possible D match to TRBD1 (5 bases). With 5 bases removed from V and 0 bases from J, the gap between germline ends came to 14 bases. Germline CDR1 SEHNR, CDR2 FQNEAQ (reference sequence). The CDR3 contains 16 residues. Here the CDR3 reads CASSAGLQSSGNTIYF. DNA for the CDR3: TGTGCCAGCAGCGCAGGGCTCCAGAGCTCTGGAAACACCATATATTTT.

This clone was picked up a small number of times. The chain recombines TRBV2 with TRBJ2-7, with D possibly being TRBD1 or TRBD2 (5 bases each). Germline V gene data show CDR1 as SNHLY and CDR2 as FYNNEI. The CDR3 loop spans 12 amino acids. The germline V and J ends were trimmed by 6 bases and 4 bases, with 10 bases remaining between them. The CDR3 DNA follows: TGTGCCAGCAGGTCTGGGGGTTACGAGCAGTACTTC. Translation gives CASRSGGYEQYF.

The rearrangement joins TRBV11-2 to TRBJ1-2; no definite D call. The CDR3 runs to 16 residues. V dropped 5 bases and J dropped 0 bases, with 16 bases sitting between them. Germline CDR1 SGHAT, CDR2 FQNNGV. CDR3 sequence reads: CASSPSAAVPNYGYTF. CDR3 nucleotides: TGTGCCAGCAGCCCCTCGGCGGCAGTCCCTAACTATGGCTACACCTTC.

V gene TRBV5-1 combines with J gene TRBJ1-6, with no clear D. CDR1 is SGHRS and CDR2 is YFSETQ in the germline V gene. The CDR3 spans 13 residues. V shed 6 bases and J shed 8 bases, with 12 bases lying between them. The CDR3 spells CASTQNRDSPLHF. CDR3 DNA sequence: TGCGCCAGCACCCAGAACCGGGATTCACCCCTCCACTTT.

This chain links TRBV4-1 with TRBJ1-4, with D perhaps matching TRBD1 (5 bases). The CDR3 is 17 residues long. The ends were cut back, 1 base at V and 0 bases at J, with 12 bases in the middle. Germline assignment: CDR1 MGHRA and CDR2 YSYEKL. CDR3 loop: CASSQVGSGPTNEKLFF. CDR3 bases: TGCGCCAGCAGCCAAGTTGGATCGGGGCCAACTAATGAAAAACTGTTTTTT.

The V and J genes are TRBV10-1 and TRBJ2-5, with D uncertain. The end of the DNA aligns better with TRBJ2-7, so the J call may be wrong. Germline lookup yields CDR1 WNHNN and CDR2 SYGVQD (reference sequence). CDR3 length: 12 residues. As DNA, the CDR3 is TGCGCCAGCAGTGACGGATCCTACGAGCAGTACTTC. It specifies CASSDGSYEQYF.

J is TRBJ2-1 and V is TRBV2; D is possibly TRBD1 or TRBD2 (6 bases each). Germline V gives CDR1 SNHLY, CDR2 FYNNEI. The CDR3 loop spans 15 amino acids. V gave up 6 bases and J gave up 4 bases, with 16 bases separating them. CDR3 residues: CASREQGLPYNEQFF. The CDR3 DNA reads as TGTGCCAGCAGGGAACAGGGACTCCCTTACAATGAGCAGTTCTTC.